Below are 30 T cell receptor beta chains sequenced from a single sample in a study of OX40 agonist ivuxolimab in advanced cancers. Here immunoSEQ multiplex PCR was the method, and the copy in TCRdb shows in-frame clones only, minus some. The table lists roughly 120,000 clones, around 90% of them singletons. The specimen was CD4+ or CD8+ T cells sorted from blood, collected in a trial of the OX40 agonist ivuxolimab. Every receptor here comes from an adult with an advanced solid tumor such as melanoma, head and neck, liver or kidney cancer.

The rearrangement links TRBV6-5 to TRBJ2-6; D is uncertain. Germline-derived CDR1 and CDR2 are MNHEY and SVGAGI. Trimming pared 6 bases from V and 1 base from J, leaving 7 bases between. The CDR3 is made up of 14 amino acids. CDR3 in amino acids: CASRIRSGANVLTF. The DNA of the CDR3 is TGTGCCAGCAGGATTAGGTCTGGGGCCAACGTCCTGACTTTC.

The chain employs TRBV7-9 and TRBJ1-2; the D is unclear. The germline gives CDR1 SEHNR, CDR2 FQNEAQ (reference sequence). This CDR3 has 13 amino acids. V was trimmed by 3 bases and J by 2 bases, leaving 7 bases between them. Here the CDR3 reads CASSLDQNYGYTF. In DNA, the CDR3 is TGTGCCAGCAGCTTGGACCAGAACTATGGCTACACCTTC. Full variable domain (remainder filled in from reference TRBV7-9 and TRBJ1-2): DTGVSQNPRHKITKRGQNVTFRCDPISEHNRLYWYRQTLGQGPEFLTYFQNEAQLEKSRLLSDRFSAERPKGSFSTLEIQRTEQGDSAMYLCASSLDQNYGYTFGSGTRLTVV.

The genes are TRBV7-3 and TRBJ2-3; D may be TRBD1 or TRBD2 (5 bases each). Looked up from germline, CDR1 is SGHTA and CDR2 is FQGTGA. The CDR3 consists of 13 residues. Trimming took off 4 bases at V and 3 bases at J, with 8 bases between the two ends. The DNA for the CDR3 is TGTGCCAGCAGCTCCGAGGGGACAGATACGCAGTATTTT. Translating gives CASSSEGTDTQYF.

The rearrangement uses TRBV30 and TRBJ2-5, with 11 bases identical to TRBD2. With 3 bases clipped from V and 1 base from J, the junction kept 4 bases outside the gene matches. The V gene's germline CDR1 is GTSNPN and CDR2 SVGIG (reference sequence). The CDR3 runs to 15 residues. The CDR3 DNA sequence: TGTGCCTGGAGCCTAGGGACTAGCGGCCAAGAGACCCAGTACTTC. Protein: CAWSLGTSGQETQYF.

The chain's CDR3 is CASRGGSGGRTDTQYF. Here the CDR3 DNA reads TGTGCCAGCAGAGGGGGGAGCGGGGGTCGCACAGATACGCAGTATTTT. J is TRBJ2-3 and V is TRBV6-6; 8 bases are shared with TRBD2. Germline CDR1 is MNHNY and CDR2 is SVGAGI (reference sequence). The junction had 9 bases not matched to a gene; V was cut back by 6 bases and J by 1 base. The CDR3 spans 16 residues.

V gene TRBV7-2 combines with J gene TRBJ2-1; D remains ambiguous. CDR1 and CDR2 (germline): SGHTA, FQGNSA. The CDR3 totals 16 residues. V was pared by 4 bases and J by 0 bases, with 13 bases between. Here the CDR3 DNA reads TGTGCCAGCAGCTCGGAGTTCGCGAGCTCCTACAATGAGCAGTTCTTC. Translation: CASSSEFASSYNEQFF.

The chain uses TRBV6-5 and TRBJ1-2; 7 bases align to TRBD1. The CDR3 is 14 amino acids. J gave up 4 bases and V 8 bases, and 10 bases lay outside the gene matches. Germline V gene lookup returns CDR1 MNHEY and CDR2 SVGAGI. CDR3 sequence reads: CASRTSGTVYGYTF. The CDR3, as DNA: TGTGCCAGCCGTACCTCGGGGACAGTCTATGGCTACACCTTC.

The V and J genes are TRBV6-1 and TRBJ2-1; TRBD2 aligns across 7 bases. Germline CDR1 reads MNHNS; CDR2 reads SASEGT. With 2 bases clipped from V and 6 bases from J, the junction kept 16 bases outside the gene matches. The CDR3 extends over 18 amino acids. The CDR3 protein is CASSETEGLGAGVNEQFF. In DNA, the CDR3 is TGTGCCAGCAGTGAAACGGAGGGGTTAGGGGCGGGGGTCAATGAGCAGTTCTTC.

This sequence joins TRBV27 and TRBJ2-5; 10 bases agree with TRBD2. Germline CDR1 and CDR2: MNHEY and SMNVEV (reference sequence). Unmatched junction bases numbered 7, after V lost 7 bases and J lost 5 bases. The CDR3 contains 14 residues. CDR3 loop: CASTPLAGAETQYF. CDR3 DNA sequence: TGTGCCAGCACCCCCCTAGCGGGGGCGGAGACCCAGTACTTC.

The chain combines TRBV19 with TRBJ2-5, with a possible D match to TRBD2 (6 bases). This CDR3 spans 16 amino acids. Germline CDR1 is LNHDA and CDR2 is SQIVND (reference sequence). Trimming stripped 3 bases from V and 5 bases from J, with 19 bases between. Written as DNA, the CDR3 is TGTGCCAGTAGTATTGCCCTATCCACGGAGGGGGAGACCCAGTACTTC. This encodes CASSIALSTEGETQYF. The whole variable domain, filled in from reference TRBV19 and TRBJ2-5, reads DGGITQSPKYLFRKEGQNVTLSCEQNLNHDAMYWYRQDPGQGLRLIYYSQIVNDFQKGDIAEGYSVSREKKESFPLTVTSAQKNPTAFYLCASSIALSTEGETQYFGPGTRLLVL.

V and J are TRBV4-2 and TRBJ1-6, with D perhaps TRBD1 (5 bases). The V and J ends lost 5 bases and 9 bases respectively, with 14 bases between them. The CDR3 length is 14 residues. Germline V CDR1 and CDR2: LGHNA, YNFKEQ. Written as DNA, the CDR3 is TGTGCCAGCAGCTCCGACCCCGGGGCTTCACCCCTCCACTTT. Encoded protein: CASSSDPGASPLHF.

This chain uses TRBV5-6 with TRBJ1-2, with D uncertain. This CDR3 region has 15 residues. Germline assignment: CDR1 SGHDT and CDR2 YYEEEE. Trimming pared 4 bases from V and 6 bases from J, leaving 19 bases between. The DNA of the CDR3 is TGTGCCAGCAGCCGGTCATCGGGCTTCAGGCATGGCTACACCTTC. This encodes CASSRSSGFRHGYTF.

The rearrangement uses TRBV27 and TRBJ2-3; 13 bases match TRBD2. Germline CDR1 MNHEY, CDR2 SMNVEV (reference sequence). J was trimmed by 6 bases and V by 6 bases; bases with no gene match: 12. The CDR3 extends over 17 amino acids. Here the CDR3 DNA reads TGTGCCAGCAGCCGATTACTAGCGGGAGGGCCTCGGGATACGCAGTATTTT. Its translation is CASSRLLAGGPRDTQYF.

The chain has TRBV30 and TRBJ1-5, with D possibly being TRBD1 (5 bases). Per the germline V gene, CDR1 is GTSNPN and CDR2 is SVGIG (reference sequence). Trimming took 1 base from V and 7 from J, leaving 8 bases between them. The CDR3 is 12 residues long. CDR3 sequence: CAWSAQGQPQHF. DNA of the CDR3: TGTGCCTGGAGTGCTCAGGGCCAGCCCCAGCATTTT.

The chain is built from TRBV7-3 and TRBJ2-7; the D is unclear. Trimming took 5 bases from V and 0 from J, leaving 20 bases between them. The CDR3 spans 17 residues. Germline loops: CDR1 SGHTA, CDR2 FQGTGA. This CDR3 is CASSPLVAQTFSYEQYF. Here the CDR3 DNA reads TGTGCCAGCAGCCCCCTGGTGGCACAGACCTTCTCCTACGAGCAGTACTTC.

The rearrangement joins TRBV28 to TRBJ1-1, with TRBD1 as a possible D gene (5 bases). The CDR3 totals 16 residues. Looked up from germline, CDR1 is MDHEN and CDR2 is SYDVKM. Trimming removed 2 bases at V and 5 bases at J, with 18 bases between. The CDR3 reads CASSLTQGSGDTEAFF. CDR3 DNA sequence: TGTGCCAGCAGTTTAACCCAGGGTTCGGGTGATACTGAAGCTTTCTTT. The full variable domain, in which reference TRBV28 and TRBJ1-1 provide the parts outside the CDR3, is DVKVTQSSRYLVKRTGEKVFLECVQDMDHENMFWYRQDPGLGLRLIYFSYDVKMKEKGDIPEGYSVSREKKERFSLILESASTNQTSMYLCASSLTQGSGDTEAFFGQGTRLTVV.

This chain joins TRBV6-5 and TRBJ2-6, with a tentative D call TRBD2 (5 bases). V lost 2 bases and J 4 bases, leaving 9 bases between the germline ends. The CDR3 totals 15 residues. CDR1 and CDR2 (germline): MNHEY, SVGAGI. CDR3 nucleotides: TGTGCCAGCAGTTACCCAGCGGTAGGGGCCAACGTCCTGACTTTC. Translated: CASSYPAVGANVLTF.

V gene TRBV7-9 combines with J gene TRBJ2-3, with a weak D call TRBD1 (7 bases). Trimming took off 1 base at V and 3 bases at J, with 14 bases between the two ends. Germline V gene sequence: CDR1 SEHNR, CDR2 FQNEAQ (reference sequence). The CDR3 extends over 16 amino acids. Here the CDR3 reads CASSLESGGRTDTQYF. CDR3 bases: TGTGCCAGCAGCTTAGAATCAGGGGGGAGGACAGATACGCAGTATTTT. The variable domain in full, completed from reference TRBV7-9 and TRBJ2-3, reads DTGVSQNPRHKITKRGQNVTFRCDPISEHNRLYWYRQTLGQGPEFLTYFQNEAQLEKSRLLSDRFSAERPKGSFSTLEIQRTEQGDSAMYLCASSLESGGRTDTQYFGPGTRLTVL.

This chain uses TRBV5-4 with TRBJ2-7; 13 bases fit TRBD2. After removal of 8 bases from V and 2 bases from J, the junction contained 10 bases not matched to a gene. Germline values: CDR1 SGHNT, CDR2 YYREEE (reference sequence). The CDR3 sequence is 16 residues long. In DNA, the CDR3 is TGTGCCAGTTACCGGACTAGCGGGGGCGTACCCTACGAGCAGTACTTC. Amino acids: CASYRTSGGVPYEQYF.

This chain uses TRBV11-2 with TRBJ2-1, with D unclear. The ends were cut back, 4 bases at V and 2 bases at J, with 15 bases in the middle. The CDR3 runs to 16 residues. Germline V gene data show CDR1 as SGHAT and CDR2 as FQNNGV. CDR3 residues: CASSSRPVQTYNEQFF. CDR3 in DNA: TGTGCCAGCAGCTCTAGGCCCGTTCAGACCTACAATGAGCAGTTCTTC.

The CDR3 region has the DNA TGTGCCACCAGCAGCATGGTAGGGGGGAGCACTGAAGCTTTCTTT. It specifies CATSSMVGGSTEAFF. The chain couples TRBV15 to TRBJ1-1; possibly TRBD1 for D (6 bases). The CDR3 sequence is 15 residues long. Trimming left V 3 bases short and J 4 bases short, with 15 bases between. Germline CDR1 is LNHNV and CDR2 is YYDKDF (reference sequence).

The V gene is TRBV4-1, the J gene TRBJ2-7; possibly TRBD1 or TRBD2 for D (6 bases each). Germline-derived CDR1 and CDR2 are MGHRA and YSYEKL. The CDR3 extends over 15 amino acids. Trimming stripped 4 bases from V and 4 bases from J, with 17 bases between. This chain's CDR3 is CASSLDDRGPYEQYF. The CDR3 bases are TGCGCCAGCAGCCTAGACGACCGGGGGCCTTACGAGCAGTACTTC.

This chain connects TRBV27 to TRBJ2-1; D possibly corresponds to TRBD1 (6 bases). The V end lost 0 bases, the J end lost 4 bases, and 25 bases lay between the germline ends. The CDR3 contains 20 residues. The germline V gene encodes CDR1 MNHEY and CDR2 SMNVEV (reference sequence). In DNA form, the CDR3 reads TGTGCCAGCAGTTTATCGGACCGGGACACATACGGTGTGGGGTACAATGAGCAGTTCTTC. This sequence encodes CASSLSDRDTYGVGYNEQFF.

CDR3 sequence (DNA): TGCGCCAGCAGCCGAACTACGAACAATGAGCAGTTCTTC. This codes for CASSRTTNNEQFF. The rearrangement joins TRBV4-3 to TRBJ2-1; D not certain. Germline CDR1 LGHNA, CDR2 YSLEER. The V end was cut by 4 bases, the J end by 5 bases, with 9 bases between. The CDR3 extends over 13 amino acids.

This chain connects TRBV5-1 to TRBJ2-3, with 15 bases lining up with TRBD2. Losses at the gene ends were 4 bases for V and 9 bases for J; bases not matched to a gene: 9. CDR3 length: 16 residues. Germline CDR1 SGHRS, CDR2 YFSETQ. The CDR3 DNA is TGCGCCAGCAGCGAGGGACTAGCGGGAGGAGCGGTGACGCAGTATTTT. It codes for CASSEGLAGGAVTQYF.

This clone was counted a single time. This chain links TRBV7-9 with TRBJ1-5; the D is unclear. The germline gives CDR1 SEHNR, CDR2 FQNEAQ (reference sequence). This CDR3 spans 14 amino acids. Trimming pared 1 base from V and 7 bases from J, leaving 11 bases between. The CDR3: CASSLGGTPQPQHF. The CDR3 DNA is TGTGCCAGCAGCTTAGGAGGCACGCCGCAGCCCCAGCATTTT.

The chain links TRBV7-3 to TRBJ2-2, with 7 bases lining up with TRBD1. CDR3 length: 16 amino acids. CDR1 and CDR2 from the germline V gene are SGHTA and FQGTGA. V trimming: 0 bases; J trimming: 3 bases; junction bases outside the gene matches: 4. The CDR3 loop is CASSLTDRVDTGELFF. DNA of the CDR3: TGTGCCAGCAGCTTAACCGACAGGGTGGACACCGGGGAGCTGTTTTTT.

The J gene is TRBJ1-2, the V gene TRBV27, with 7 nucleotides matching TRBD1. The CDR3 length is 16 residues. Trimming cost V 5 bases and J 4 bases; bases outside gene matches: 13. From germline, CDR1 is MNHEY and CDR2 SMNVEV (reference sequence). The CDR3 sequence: CASSPTGEVIFYGYTF. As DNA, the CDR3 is TGTGCCAGCAGTCCTACAGGGGAAGTGATATTCTATGGCTACACCTTC.

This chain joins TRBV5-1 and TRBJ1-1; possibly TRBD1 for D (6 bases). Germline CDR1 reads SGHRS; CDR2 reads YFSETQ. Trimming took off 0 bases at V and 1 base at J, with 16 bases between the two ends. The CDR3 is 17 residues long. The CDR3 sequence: CASSLEVRARGNTEAFF. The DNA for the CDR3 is TGCGCCAGCAGCTTGGAGGTCCGAGCCAGGGGGAACACTGAAGCTTTCTTT.

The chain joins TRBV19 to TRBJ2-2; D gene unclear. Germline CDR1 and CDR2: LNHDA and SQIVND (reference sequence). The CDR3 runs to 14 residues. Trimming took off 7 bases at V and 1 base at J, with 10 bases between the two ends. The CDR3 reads CASTLSENTGELFF. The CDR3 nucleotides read TGTGCCAGTACTCTGTCCGAGAACACCGGGGAGCTGTTTTTT.